These 15 T cell receptor beta chains were sequenced from one sample in a study of T cell responses to AZD1222 COVID-19 vaccine. The data were produced by immunoSEQ multiplex PCR, yet TCRdb's version contains in-frame clones alone and is incomplete. The sample consists of fewer than 150,000 clones, 85% to 90% of them appearing once. Here the sequenced sample was peripheral blood, taken on day 0 of AZD1222 vaccination. The receptors derive from an adult in good health.

V is TRBV5-1 and J is TRBJ2-2; D is unresolved. The CDR3 extends over 14 amino acids. Trimming took 4 bases from V and 4 from J, leaving 11 bases between them. Germline V gene sequence: CDR1 SGHRS, CDR2 YFSETQ. The CDR3 is CASSRVPSTGELFF. The CDR3 DNA follows: TGCGCCAGCAGCAGGGTCCCGTCCACCGGGGAGCTGTTTTTT.

The CDR3 sequence: CASSFQTGQPQHF. The CDR3 DNA reads TGTGCCAGCAGTTTTCAAACGGGTCAGCCCCAGCATTTT. V and J are TRBV12-3 or TRBV12-4 and TRBJ1-5; D unclear. The CDR3 consists of 13 residues. V was clipped by 3 bases and J by 6 bases, with 9 bases between them.

Only one count was recorded for this clone. The chain combines TRBV7-9 with TRBJ2-7, with TRBD2 matching over 7 bases. After removal of 5 bases from V and 2 bases from J, the junction contained 0 bases not matched to a gene. This CDR3 has 12 amino acids. CDR1 is SEHNR and CDR2 is FQNEAQ in the germline V gene (reference sequence). The CDR3 reads CASSRGAYEQYF. In DNA form, the CDR3 reads TGTGCCAGCAGCCGGGGGGCCTACGAGCAGTACTTC.

V and J are TRBV7-9 and TRBJ1-5; D not certain. V shed 5 bases and J shed 6 bases, with 14 bases lying between them. The CDR3 runs 14 residues. CDR1 and CDR2 (germline): SEHNR, FQNEAQ (reference sequence). For the CDR3, the DNA is TGTGCCAGCAGCCCTGCCGGATTGGGTCAGCCCCAGCATTTT. Residues: CASSPAGLGQPQHF. Based on the CDR3 plus reference TRBV7-9 and TRBJ1-5, the full variable domain is DTGVSQNPRHKITKRGQNVTFRCDPISEHNRLYWYRQTLGQGPEFLTYFQNEAQLEKSRLLSDRFSAERPKGSFSTLEIQRTEQGDSAMYLCASSPAGLGQPQHFGDGTRLSIL.

The chain joins TRBV14 to TRBJ2-7; 8 nucleotides align to TRBD1. Unmatched junction bases numbered 6, after V lost 2 bases and J lost 3 bases. The CDR3 sequence is 15 residues long. The germline gives CDR1 SGHDN, CDR2 FVKESK. The CDR3 DNA reads as TGTGCCAGCAGCCAAAGTAAAGGACAGGGCTACGAGCAGTACTTC. This sequence encodes CASSQSKGQGYEQYF.

The J gene is TRBJ2-2, the V gene TRBV7-8; 7 nucleotides agree with TRBD2. Germline values: CDR1 SGHVS, CDR2 FQNEAQ. Germline trimming cut 2 bases from V and 0 bases from J; bases unmatched to any gene: 3. The CDR3 extends over 16 amino acids. The CDR3 protein is CASSLLLAPNTGELFF. Written as DNA, the CDR3 is TGTGCCAGCAGCTTATTACTAGCGCCGAACACCGGGGAGCTGTTTTTT.

The rearrangement uses TRBV5-8 and TRBJ2-1; 9 bases match TRBD2. This CDR3 region has 18 residues. CDR1 is SGHTS and CDR2 is YDEGEE in the germline V gene. The J segment lost 4 bases and the V segment lost 1 base, leaving 12 bases of the junction unmatched. CDR3 DNA sequence: TGTGCCAGCAGCTTGTTCACGCCAGCGACTAGCGGTTACAATGAGCAGTTCTTC. It encodes CASSLFTPATSGYNEQFF.

This chain uses TRBV2 with TRBJ2-7, with 9 bases aligning to TRBD2. The CDR3 is 15 residues long. Unmatched junction bases numbered 7, after V lost 5 bases and J lost 2 bases. In germline, CDR1 is SNHLY, CDR2 FYNNEI. This CDR3 is CASSNWASGTYEQYF. The CDR3, as DNA: TGTGCCAGCAGTAATTGGGCTAGCGGGACCTACGAGCAGTACTTC.

The rearrangement links TRBV7-9 to TRBJ2-6, with D possibly TRBD2 on 6 matching bases. V lost 5 bases and J 4 bases, leaving 21 bases between the germline ends. Per germline, CDR1 SEHNR and CDR2 FQNEAQ (reference sequence). This CDR3 spans 18 amino acids. CDR3 amino acids: CASSIIPTPGVGANVLTF. The CDR3 region has the DNA TGTGCCAGCAGCATAATTCCGACTCCGGGGGTAGGGGCCAACGTCCTGACTTTC.

This clone has only a few counts. This chain joins TRBV3-1 (or the pseudogene TRBV3-2) and TRBJ1-3; no reliable D call. This CDR3 contains 14 residues. The V end lost 1 base, the J end lost 2 bases, and 6 bases lay between the germline ends. Germline assignment: CDR1 LGHDT and CDR2 YNNKEL (reference sequence). The CDR3 spells CASSQGGPGNTIYF. In nucleotides, the CDR3 is TGTGCCAGCAGCCAAGGAGGACCTGGAAACACCATATATTTT.

This chain uses TRBV3-1 (or the pseudogene TRBV3-2) with TRBJ2-4, with a possible D match to TRBD1 (5 bases). Trimming removed 4 bases from V and 1 base from J, with 14 bases in between. This CDR3 has 16 amino acids. The germline gives CDR1 LGHDT, CDR2 YNNKEL (reference sequence). The CDR3 DNA is TGTGCCAGCAGCCTCGGCAGGGCCTTTGCCAAAAACATTCAGTACTTC. Its translation is CASSLGRAFAKNIQYF.

About this clone: Other nucleotide sequences in the sample specify the same CDR3. The chain has TRBV3-1 (or the pseudogene TRBV3-2) and TRBJ1-5; D unresolved. The germline V gene has CDR1 LGHDT and CDR2 YNNKEL (reference sequence). The CDR3 runs 14 residues. With 1 base removed from V and 3 bases from J, the gap between germline ends came to 7 bases. The CDR3 nucleotides are TGTGCCAGCAGCCAAGGCAGAGCCAATCAGCCCCAGCATTTT. Translating it yields CASSQGRANQPQHF.

V usage is TRBV6-5 and J usage is TRBJ2-7; D is undetermined. This CDR3 spans 15 amino acids. The germline gives CDR1 MNHEY, CDR2 SVGAGI. V gave up 2 bases and J gave up 2 bases, with 13 bases separating them. The CDR3 region is CASSYRSGGAYEQYF. DNA of the CDR3: TGTGCCAGCAGTTACCGGTCGGGTGGAGCCTACGAGCAGTACTTC.

The chain is built from TRBV5-8 and TRBJ1-2; 7 bases agree with TRBD1. Germline CDR1 is SGHTS and CDR2 is YDEGEE. The CDR3 extends over 17 amino acids. V dropped 3 bases and J dropped 8; count of bases not matched to a gene: 19. The CDR3 sequence is CASSWQGGNSPIFGYTF. DNA of the CDR3: TGTGCCAGCAGCTGGCAGGGGGGCAATTCTCCTATATTCGGCTACACCTTC.

This chain links TRBV2 with TRBJ2-1; 7 nucleotides line up with TRBD2. Germline V lookup: CDR1 SNHLY, CDR2 FYNNEI. J gave up 0 bases and V 7 bases, and 3 bases lay outside the gene matches. This CDR3 has 14 amino acids. Here the CDR3 DNA reads TGTGCCAGCAAAGGCGGGAGCTCCTACAATGAGCAGTTCTTC. As protein: CASKGGSSYNEQFF.